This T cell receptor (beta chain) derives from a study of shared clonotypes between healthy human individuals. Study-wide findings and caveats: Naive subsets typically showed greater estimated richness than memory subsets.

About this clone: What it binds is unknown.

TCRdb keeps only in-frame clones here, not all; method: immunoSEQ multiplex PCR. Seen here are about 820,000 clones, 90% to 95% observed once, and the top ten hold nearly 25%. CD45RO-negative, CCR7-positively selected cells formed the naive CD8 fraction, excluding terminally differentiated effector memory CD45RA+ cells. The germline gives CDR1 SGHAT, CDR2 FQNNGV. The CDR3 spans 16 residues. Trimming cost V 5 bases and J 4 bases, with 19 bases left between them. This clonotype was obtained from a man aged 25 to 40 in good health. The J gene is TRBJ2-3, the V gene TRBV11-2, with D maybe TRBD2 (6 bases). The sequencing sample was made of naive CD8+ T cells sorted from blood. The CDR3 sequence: CASSPTGLVGPDTQYF. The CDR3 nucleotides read TGTGCCAGCAGCCCCACGGGACTTGTGGGCCCAGATACGCAGTATTTT. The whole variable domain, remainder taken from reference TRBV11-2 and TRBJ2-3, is EAGVAQSPRYKIIEKRQSVAFWCNPISGHATLYWYQQILGQGPKLLIQFQNNGVVDDSQLPKDRFSAERLKGVDSTLKIQPAKLEDSAVYLCASSPTGLVGPDTQYFGPGTRLTVL.